Below, one T cell receptor beta chain is given with its context. This clone was recorded once. Its target antigen remains unknown. Base qualities are not provided; no much larger clone lies one nucleotide away. These data belong to a study of cytomegalovirus exposure and HLA in healthy donors (dated by TCRdb to 2017 to 2019). About the investigation overall: According to a later analysis, one platform produced both the 110 or so validation repertoires and the approximately 670 repertoires of the first cohort. In addition to the first cohort of approximately 650 subjects, a separate validation cohort of approximately 110 different subjects was used. The study aimed to test whether signatures of past pathogen exposure could be identified by cataloging public T cell receptors. The study combined high-throughput TCR immunosequencing, statistical association of individual TCRs with disease status, and machine learning to predict cytomegalovirus infection status. What the research found in general, with its limitations: A total of 150 to 200 TCR beta chains were listed by the study as associated with cytomegalovirus. In vitro tests confirmed that a few of the cytomegalovirus-associated TCR beta chains recognize cytomegalovirus antigens. Most TCR sequences were seen in very few donors, while some public TCRs were found in many individuals. The validation cohort had no HLA typing available for a later analysis, so co-occurrence within that cohort was assessed over all 120 or so repertoires. The classifier was reported to diagnose cytomegalovirus status with high specificity and sensitivity in both the original cohort and the validation cohort. According to the authors, the approach could potentially be generalized to other disease states and immunological phenotypes. Subsequent analysis determined that TCRs grouped into clusters in the first cohort also showed a tendency toward co-occurrence across the approximately 110 validation repertoires, and approximately 94% of cluster scores exceeded 0.

Library method: the immunoSEQ multiplex PCR assay. As for how the authors treated the data: A statistical classification framework was developed to diagnose cytomegalovirus status using the catalog of TCR beta chain sequences. Entries here come from immuneACCESS through TCRdb and include only in-frame sequences with V and J called. Some clones fail to appear in such tables; in the studies checked, an unresolved V gene covers under half of the shortfall, and the cause of the remainder is unknown. V, J and clone size derive from that table, while D and trimming were established from the DNA sequence. This sample lists approximately 160,000 clones; around 96% were detected once. In total, the top ten clones hold 0.8% to 0.95% of the sample. Donors formed part of the validation cohort, which comprised 120 or so subjects and was distinct from the first cohort of 666 subjects. CDR1 and CDR2 are read off the germline V gene (reference sequence) as SEHNR and FQNEAQ. The CDR3 covers 15 residues, taking in both the cysteine and the phenylalanine. Of the read, only the CDR3 DNA is kept; its 45 bases are in frame from base 1. V is pared back by 1 base and J by 9 bases, with 13 bases lying between the germline termini.

The sequence joins TRBV7-9 to TRBJ1-6; the D region possibly corresponds to TRBD1 (5 bases align). The sample was PBMCs. This sequence originates from a young woman in good health and CMV-seronegative. At the DNA level, the sequence is TGTGCCAGCAGCTTAGAAGGCACCGGGGGTTCACCCCTCCACTTT. Its amino acids are CASSLEGTGGSPLHF. The CDR3 plus the reference TRBV7-9 and TRBJ1-6 genes for the other parts give the full variable domain: DTGVSQNPRHKITKRGQNVTFRCDPISEHNRLYWYRQTLGQGPEFLTYFQNEAQLEKSRLLSDRFSAERPKGSFSTLEIQRTEQGDSAMYLCASSLEGTGGSPLHFGNGTRLTVT.